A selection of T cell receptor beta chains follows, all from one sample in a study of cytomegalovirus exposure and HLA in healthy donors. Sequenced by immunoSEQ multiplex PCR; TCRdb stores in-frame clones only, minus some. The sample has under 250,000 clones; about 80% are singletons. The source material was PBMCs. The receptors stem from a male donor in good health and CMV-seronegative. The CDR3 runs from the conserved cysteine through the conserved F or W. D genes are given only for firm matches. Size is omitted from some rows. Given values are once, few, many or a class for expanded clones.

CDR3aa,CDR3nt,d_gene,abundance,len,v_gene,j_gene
CSAGRDTVPYEQYF,TGCAGCGCCGGCCGGGACACCGTTCCCTACGAGCAGTACTTC,NA,NA,14,TRBV29-1,TRBJ2-7
CASSGTGEETQYF,TGTGCCAGCAGCGGAACAGGAGAAGAGACCCAGTACTTC,NA,NA,13,TRBV11-3,TRBJ2-5
CASSDLGDSLQETQYF,TGTGCCAGCAGTGATCTTGGGGACAGCCTCCAAGAGACCCAGTACTTC,TRBD1,few,16,TRBV25-1,TRBJ2-5
CASSLTGQASSGNTIYF,TGCGCCAGCAGCTTGACCGGACAGGCCAGCTCTGGAAACACCATATATTTT,TRBD1,NA,17,TRBV5-1,TRBJ1-3
CASSLGRGPGELFF,TGTGCCAGCAGCTTGGGCAGGGGGCCCGGGGAGCTGTTTTTT,TRBD1,NA,14,TRBV13,TRBJ2-2
CASSSGTVTDTQYF,TGTGCCAGCAGTTCTGGAACAGTCACAGATACGCAGTATTTT,NA,NA,14,TRBV28,TRBJ2-3
CASIEGLTEAFF,TGTGCCAGCATAGAGGGACTCACTGAAGCTTTCTTT,NA,once,12,TRBV2,TRBJ1-1
CASSLVRRTRTSYEQYF,TGTGCCAGCAGCTTGGTTAGGAGGACTAGAACCTCCTACGAGCAGTACTTC,TRBD2,NA,17,TRBV5-6,TRBJ2-7
CASSSTVTNEQFF,TGTGCCAGCAGTTCGACAGTTACCAATGAGCAGTTCTTC,NA,NA,13,TRBV28,TRBJ2-1
CASSQSAGGDTQYF,TGTGCCAGCAGCCAGTCCGCCGGCGGGGATACGCAGTATTTT,NA,few,14,TRBV7-8,TRBJ2-3
CASSQGDGAEAFF,TGTGCCAGTAGTCAGGGGGACGGTGCTGAAGCTTTCTTT,TRBD1,few,13,TRBV19,TRBJ1-1
CASSVLGGTYEQYF,TGTGCCAGCAGTGTGCTTGGGGGGACCTACGAGCAGTACTTC,NA,NA,14,TRBV25-1,TRBJ2-7
CASTAGSNQPQHF,TGTGCCAGCACGGCCGGGAGCAATCAGCCCCAGCATTTT,NA,NA,13,TRBV27,TRBJ1-5
CASSLRGGEQYF,TGTGCCAGCAGCCTGAGGGGGGGCGAGCAGTACTTC,NA,NA,12,TRBV28,TRBJ2-7
CASRRDRGYEQYF,TGTGCCAGCAGACGGGACAGGGGCTACGAGCAGTACTTC,TRBD1,NA,13,TRBV6-5,TRBJ2-7
CASHSGSFTDTQYF,TGTGCCTCGCATAGCGGGAGTTTCACAGATACGCAGTATTTT,TRBD2,NA,14,TRBV10-3,TRBJ2-3
CASSPGRGQETQYF,TGCGCCAGCAGCCCGGGGAGGGGGCAAGAGACCCAGTACTTC,NA,NA,14,TRBV5-1,TRBJ2-5
CASSFNFGGMNTEAFF,TGTGCCAGCAGCTTTAATTTTGGGGGCATGAACACTGAAGCTTTCTTT,NA,NA,16,TRBV5-6,TRBJ1-1
CASSLLLAGPHSYEQYF,TGCGCCAGCAGCTTGTTACTAGCGGGGCCCCACTCCTACGAGCAGTACTTC,TRBD2,few,17,TRBV5-1,TRBJ2-7
CASSTPGQNYEQYF,TGTGCCAGTAGTACACCGGGACAAAACTACGAGCAGTACTTC,NA,NA,14,TRBV19,TRBJ2-7
CASSFAGQGVMNTEAFF,TGTGCCAGCAGTTTTGCGGGACAGGGGGTTATGAACACTGAAGCTTTCTTT,TRBD1,NA,17,TRBV27,TRBJ1-1
CASSLETGRNTEAFF,TGCGCCAGCAGCTTGGAAACAGGGAGGAACACTGAAGCTTTCTTT,NA,NA,15,TRBV5-1,TRBJ1-1
CASRNQGGRLSGYTF,TGTGCCAGCAGAAATCAGGGGGGACGGTTAAGTGGCTACACCTTC,TRBD1,NA,15,TRBV28,TRBJ1-2
CASSPPGQGAWNIQYF,TGTGCCAGCAGTCCCCCGGGACAGGGGGCATGGAACATTCAGTACTTC,TRBD1,once,16,TRBV28,TRBJ2-4
CASSVGSSGRSNEQFF,TGTGCCAGCAGCGTAGGAAGTAGCGGGAGAAGCAATGAGCAGTTCTTC,TRBD2,NA,16,TRBV9,TRBJ2-1
CASSLTRTSGRENPQYF,TGTGCCAGCAGCCTAACTCGGACTAGCGGGAGGGAAAATCCGCAGTATTTT,TRBD2,NA,17,TRBV7-2,TRBJ2-3
CASSSWTALFHF,TGTGCCAGCAGCTCCTGGACAGCCCTATTCCACTTT,NA,NA,12,TRBV11-2,TRBJ1-6
CSSSLGVGGDYGYTF,TGTTCCAGCAGCTTAGGTGTAGGGGGAGACTATGGCTACACCTTC,NA,NA,15,TRBV7-9,TRBJ1-2
CASSHLAGAYEQYF,TGTGCCAGCAGCCATCTAGCGGGGGCCTACGAGCAGTACTTC,TRBD2,NA,14,TRBV7-2,TRBJ2-7
CASSTEEGRRGVVSKNIQYF,TGTGCCAGTAGTACCGAAGAGGGGCGGCGGGGGGTTGTTTCCAAAAACATTCAGTACTTC,TRBD2,NA,20,TRBV19,TRBJ2-4
CASRQGVQETQYF,TGTGCCAGCAGACAGGGTGTACAAGAGACCCAGTACTTC,NA,NA,13,TRBV28,TRBJ2-5
CASSAQGLLNPDTQYF,TGTGCCAGCAGTGCCCAGGGGCTCCTTAACCCAGATACGCAGTATTTT,NA,NA,16,TRBV6-1,TRBJ2-3
CASSPTAATNEKLFF,TGTGCCAGTAGTCCGACAGCTGCAACTAATGAAAAACTGTTTTTT,NA,once,15,TRBV19,TRBJ1-4
CASVSGSGPEAFF,TGCGCCAGCGTGAGCGGGAGCGGGCCTGAAGCTTTCTTT,NA,NA,13,TRBV10-1,TRBJ1-1
CATSGSVSNEQFF,TGTGCCACGAGCGGGAGTGTTAGCAATGAGCAGTTCTTC,TRBD2,NA,13,TRBV9,TRBJ2-1
CASSLRGPIYGYTF,TGTGCCAGCAGCTTGAGGGGTCCGATCTATGGCTACACCTTC,NA,NA,14,TRBV5-4,TRBJ1-2
CASSLLVSDTQYF,TGTGCCAGCAGCCTATTAGTGTCAGATACGCAGTATTTT,NA,NA,13,TRBV7-2,TRBJ2-3
CASRKRQVLGTEAFF,TGTGCCAGCAGGAAAAGGCAGGTTCTGGGTACTGAAGCTTTCTTT,NA,NA,15,TRBV6-5,TRBJ1-1
CASSFQRDTPYEQYF,TGTGCCAGCAGCTTCCAACGGGACACCCCTTACGAGCAGTACTTC,NA,NA,15,TRBV5-4,TRBJ2-7
CATKQGPYEQYF,TGCGCCACCAAGCAGGGTCCCTACGAGCAGTACTTC,NA,NA,12,TRBV10-2,TRBJ2-7
CASSTLYSSYNEQFF,TGTGCCAGCAGCACCTTGTATAGTTCCTACAATGAGCAGTTCTTC,NA,NA,15,TRBV7-8,TRBJ2-1
CASSLAVGASSYNEQFF,TGTGCCAGCAGCTTAGCTGTGGGGGCTAGCTCCTACAATGAGCAGTTCTTC,NA,NA,17,TRBV7-2,TRBJ2-1